This record concerns one T cell receptor beta chain sequence. The repertoire was sequenced with immunoSEQ multiplex PCR; TCRdb's copy has only in-frame clones and lacks some. The profile shows fewer than 70,000 clones, about three quarters of them singletons. This sample was included in a study of blood T cell repertoires in COVID-19. Overall study: From the United States, Italy and Spain came samples of acute and convalescent COVID-19. T cells, B-cell-depleted T cells, or PBMCs provided the cDNA or gDNA that served as material.

Losses at the gene ends were 3 bases for V and 4 bases for J; bases not matched to a gene: 10. Germline CDR1 SEHNR, CDR2 FQNEAQ (reference sequence). The CDR3 covers 16 residues. Recruited during active infection, patients (from Seattle) were subsequently followed longitudinally. The chain is built from TRBV7-9 and TRBJ2-7, with 9 nucleotides matching TRBD2. The TCR sequence derives from a young man with COVID-19, enrolled during active disease. Material for sequencing was peripheral blood. The CDR3 DNA sequence: TGTGCCAGCAGCTTGATTTCTAGCGGGACTAGTTACGAGCAGTACTTC. Translation: CASSLISSGTSYEQYF.